This T cell receptor beta chain derives from a study of blood T cell repertoires in COVID-19. Assay used: immunoSEQ multiplex PCR; TCRdb lists only in-frame clones, some missing. The sample lists more than 250,000 clones, 92% occurring once. This clone appeared a single time. The CDR3 is 15 amino acids. V was clipped by 7 bases and J by 2 bases, with 15 bases between them. Sequences were obtained from PBMCs or T cells enriched from blood (not recorded which). The chain combines TRBV23-1 with TRBJ2-1; TRBD1 is a possible D gene (5 bases). TRBV23-1 is flagged as an ORF with uncertain function. The TCR sequence derives from a woman in her 30s who had recovered from COVID-19. The CDR3 sequence: CASMPRTQTYNEQFF. In nucleotides, the CDR3 is TGCGCCAGCATGCCCAGGACACAGACCTACAATGAGCAGTTCTTC.